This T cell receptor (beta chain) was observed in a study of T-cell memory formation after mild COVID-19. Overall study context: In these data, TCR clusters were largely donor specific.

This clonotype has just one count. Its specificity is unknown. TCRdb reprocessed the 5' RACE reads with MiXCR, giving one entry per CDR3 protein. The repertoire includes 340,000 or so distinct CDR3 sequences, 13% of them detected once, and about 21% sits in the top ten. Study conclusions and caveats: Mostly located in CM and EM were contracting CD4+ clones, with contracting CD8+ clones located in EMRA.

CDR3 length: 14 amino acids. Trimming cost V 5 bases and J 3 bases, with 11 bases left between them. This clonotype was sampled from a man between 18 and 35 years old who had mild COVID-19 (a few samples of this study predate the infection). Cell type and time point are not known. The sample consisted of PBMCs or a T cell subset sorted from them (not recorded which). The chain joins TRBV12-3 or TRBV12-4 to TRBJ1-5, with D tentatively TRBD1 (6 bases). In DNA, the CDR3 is TGTGCCAGCAGTAGCAGGGGCCCCAATCAGCCCCAGCATTTT. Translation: CASSSRGPNQPQHF.